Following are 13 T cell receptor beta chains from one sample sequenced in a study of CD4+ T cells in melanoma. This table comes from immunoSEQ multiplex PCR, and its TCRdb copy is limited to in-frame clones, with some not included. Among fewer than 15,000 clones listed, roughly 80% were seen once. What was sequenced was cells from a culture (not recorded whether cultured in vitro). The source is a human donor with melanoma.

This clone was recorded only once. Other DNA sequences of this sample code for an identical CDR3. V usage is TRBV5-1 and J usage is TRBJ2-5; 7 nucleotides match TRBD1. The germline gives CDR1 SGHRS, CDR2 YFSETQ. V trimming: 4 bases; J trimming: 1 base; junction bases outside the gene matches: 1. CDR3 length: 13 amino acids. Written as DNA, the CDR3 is TGCGCCAGCAGCCCAGGGGGCCAAGAGACCCAGTACTTC. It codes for CASSPGGQETQYF. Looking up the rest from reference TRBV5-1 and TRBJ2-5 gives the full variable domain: KAGVTQTPRYLIKTRGQQVTLSCSPISGHRSVSWYQQTPGQGLQFLFEYFSETQRNKGNFPGRFSGRQFSNSRSEMNVSTLELGDSALYLCASSPGGQETQYFGPGTRLLVL.

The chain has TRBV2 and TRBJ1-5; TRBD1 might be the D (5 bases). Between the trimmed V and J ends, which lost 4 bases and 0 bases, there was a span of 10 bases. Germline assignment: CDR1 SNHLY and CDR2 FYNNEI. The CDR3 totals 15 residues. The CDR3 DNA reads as TGTGCCAGCAGTGGCCGGGACCTTAGCAATCAGCCCCAGCATTTT. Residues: CASSGRDLSNQPQHF.

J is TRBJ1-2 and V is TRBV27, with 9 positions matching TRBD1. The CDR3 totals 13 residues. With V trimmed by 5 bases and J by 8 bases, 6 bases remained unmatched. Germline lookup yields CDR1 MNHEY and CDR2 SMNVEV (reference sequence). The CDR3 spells CASSLQGARGYTF. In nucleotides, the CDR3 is TGTGCCAGCAGTCTACAGGGGGCTAGGGGCTACACCTTC.

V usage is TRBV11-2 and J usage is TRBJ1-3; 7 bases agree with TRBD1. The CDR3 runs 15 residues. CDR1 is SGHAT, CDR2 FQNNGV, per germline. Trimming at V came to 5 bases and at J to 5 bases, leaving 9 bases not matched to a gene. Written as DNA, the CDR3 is TGTGCCAGCAGCCGAATCGGACAGGAACGAAACACCATATATTTT. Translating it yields CASSRIGQERNTIYF.

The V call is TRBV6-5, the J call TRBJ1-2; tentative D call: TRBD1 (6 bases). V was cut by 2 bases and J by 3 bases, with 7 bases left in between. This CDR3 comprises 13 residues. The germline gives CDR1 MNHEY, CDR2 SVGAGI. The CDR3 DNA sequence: TGTGCCAGCAGTTACAACAGGGACTATGGCTACACCTTC. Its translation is CASSYNRDYGYTF.

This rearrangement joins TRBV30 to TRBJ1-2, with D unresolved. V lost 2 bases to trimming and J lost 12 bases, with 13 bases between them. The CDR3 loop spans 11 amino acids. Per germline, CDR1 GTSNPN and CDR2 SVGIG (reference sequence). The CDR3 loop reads CAWSPSDVHTF. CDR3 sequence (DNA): TGTGCCTGGAGTCCATCGGACGTCCACACCTTC.

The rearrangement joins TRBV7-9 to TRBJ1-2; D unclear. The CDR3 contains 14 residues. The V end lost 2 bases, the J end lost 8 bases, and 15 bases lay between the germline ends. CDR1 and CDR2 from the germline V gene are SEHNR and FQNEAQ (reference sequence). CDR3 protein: CASSLNTASRGYTF. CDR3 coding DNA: TGTGCCAGCAGCTTAAATACCGCCTCTAGGGGCTACACCTTC.

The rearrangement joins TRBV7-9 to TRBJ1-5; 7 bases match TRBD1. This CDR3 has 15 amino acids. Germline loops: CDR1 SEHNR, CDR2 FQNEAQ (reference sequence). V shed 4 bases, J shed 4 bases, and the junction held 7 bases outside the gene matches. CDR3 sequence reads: CASSSTGPGNQPQHF. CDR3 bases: TGTGCCAGCAGCTCGACAGGGCCGGGAAATCAGCCCCAGCATTTT.

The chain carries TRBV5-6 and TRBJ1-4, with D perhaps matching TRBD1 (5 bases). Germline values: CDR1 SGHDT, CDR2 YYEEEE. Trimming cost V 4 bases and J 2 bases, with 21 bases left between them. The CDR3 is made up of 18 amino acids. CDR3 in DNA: TGTGCCAGCAGCCGGTATGGGGCCGCTTCGGCGACTAATGAAAAACTGTTTTTT. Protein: CASSRYGAASATNEKLFF.

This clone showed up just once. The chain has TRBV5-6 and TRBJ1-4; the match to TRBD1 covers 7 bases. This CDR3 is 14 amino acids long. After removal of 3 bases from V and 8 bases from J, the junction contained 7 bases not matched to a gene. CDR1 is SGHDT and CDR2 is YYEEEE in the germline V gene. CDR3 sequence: CASSSQGINEKLFF. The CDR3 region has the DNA TGTGCCAGCAGCTCACAGGGGATTAACGAAAAACTGTTTTTT.

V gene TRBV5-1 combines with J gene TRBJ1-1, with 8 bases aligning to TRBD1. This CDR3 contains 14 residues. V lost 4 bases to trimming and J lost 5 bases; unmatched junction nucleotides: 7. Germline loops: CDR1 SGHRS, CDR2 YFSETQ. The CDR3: CASSLQGAGTEAFF. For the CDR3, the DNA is TGCGCCAGCAGCCTCCAGGGGGCAGGGACTGAAGCTTTCTTT. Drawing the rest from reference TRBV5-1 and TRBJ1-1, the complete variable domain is KAGVTQTPRYLIKTRGQQVTLSCSPISGHRSVSWYQQTPGQGLQFLFEYFSETQRNKGNFPGRFSGRQFSNSRSEMNVSTLELGDSALYLCASSLQGAGTEAFFGQGTRLTVV.

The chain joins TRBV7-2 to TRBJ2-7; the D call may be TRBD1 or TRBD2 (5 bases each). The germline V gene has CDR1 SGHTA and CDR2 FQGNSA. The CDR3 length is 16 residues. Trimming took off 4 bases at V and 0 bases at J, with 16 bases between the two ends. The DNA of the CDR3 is TGTGCCAGCAGCTCATCCGGGACGATTAGCTCCTACGAGCAGTACTTC. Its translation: CASSSSGTISSYEQYF.

The CDR3 loop reads CASSQPGRAYEQYF. CDR3 sequence (DNA): TGTGCCAGCAGCCAACCCGGTCGCGCCTACGAGCAGTACTTC. The V and J genes are TRBV5-6 and TRBJ2-7; D gene ambiguous. This CDR3 contains 14 residues. Trimming stripped 4 bases from V and 2 bases from J, with 13 bases between. Per the germline V gene, CDR1 is SGHDT and CDR2 is YYEEEE.